This passage covers 23 T cell receptor delta chains from one sample sequenced in a study of gamma-delta T cells after stem cell transplantation listed by TCRdb under 2016. Library construction relied on RT-PCR. The sequencing machine was an Illumina MiSeq. Via CATT, TCRdb reprocessed the public reads, and rows with identical DNA were then joined. This sample gives about 900 delta-chain clones in total; 3.3% of them show up just once. The biggest ten clones account for roughly three fifths of the sample. Material for sequencing was gamma-delta T cells. Source of these receptors: a human donor. It is not recorded whose cells these are; they may come from a transplant donor.

This clone has more than one count but fewer than ten. A read error is likely here: a far larger clone is one base away. This sample also contains other DNA sequences that code for the same CDR3. The chain joins TRDV1 to TRDJ3, with 13 bases that match TRDD3. V lost 6 bases, J lost 4 bases, and 24 bases stayed unmatched. The germline CDR1 and CDR2 sequences are TSWWSYY and QGS. The CDR3 totals 24 residues. CDR3 sequence: CALGLGRLSPTGGYDSWDTRQMFF. CDR3 bases: TGTGCTCTTGGTTTGGGTCGGCTCTCCCCAACTGGGGGATACGATTCATGGGACACCCGACAGATGTTTTTC.

By proportion, this clone is large (0.1 to 1%). This sample includes further DNA sequences coding for the same CDR3. The V gene is TRDV3, the J gene TRDJ1, with TRDD3 identical over 12 bases. The trim removed 4 bases at V and 0 bases at J, leaving 18 bases unmatched. Per the germline V gene, CDR1 is TVYSNPD and CDR2 is GDNSRS (reference sequence). This CDR3 comprises 19 residues. The CDR3 nucleotides are TGTGCCTCTGAACCCTACCCTGGGGGATACGGCCCGTACACCGATAAACTCATCTTT. Translating it yields CASEPYPGGYGPYTDKLIF.

Concerning this clone itself: TCRdb attributes to this sequence the protein of a much larger clone, which differs from the DNA translation at residue 6; a read error is likely, and the protein displayed is translated from the DNA. The rearrangement joins TRDV2 to TRDJ3; 10 nucleotides align to TRDD3. The CDR3 extends over 19 amino acids. The trim removed 0 bases at V and 0 bases at J, leaving 4 bases unmatched. Germline V gene sequence: CDR1 GEAIGNYY, CDR2 EKD. The CDR3 DNA sequence: TGTGCCTGTGACACCACCGGGGGATACGCCTCCTGGGACACCCGACAGATGTTTTTC. The encoded protein is CACDTTGGYASWDTRQMFF.

In its sample, this clone was seen a few times. This DNA translates differently at residue 4 from the TCRdb protein, which is that of a much larger clone; a read error is likely, and the protein shown is the DNA's own translation. The V gene is TRDV2, the J gene TRDJ1, with 9 bases lining up with TRDD3. CDR1 is GEAIGNYY and CDR2 is EKD in the germline V gene. The CDR3 totals 20 residues. The CDR3 is CACNTLRVLGDSKNTDKLIF. CDR3 nucleotides: TGTGCCTGTAACACGCTACGAGTACTGGGGGACTCTAAAAACACCGATAAACTCATCTTT.

In regard to this clone: The protein recorded in TCRdb matches a much larger clone and deviates from this DNA's translation at residue 7, suggesting a read error; the protein here is obtained by translating the DNA. The rearrangement joins TRDV2 to TRDJ3, with 8 bases matching TRDD3. This CDR3 spans 21 amino acids. The germline V gene has CDR1 GEAIGNYY and CDR2 EKD. The ends lost 2 bases at V and 0 bases at J; junction bases unmatched: 14. This chain's CDR3 is CACDIGVTLGASSWDTRQMFF. In nucleotides, the CDR3 is TGTGCCTGTGACATTGGGGTAACACTGGGGGCTAGCTCCTGGGACACCCGACAGATGTTTTTC.

On this clone: The protein TCRdb gives is from a much larger clone and does not agree with this DNA's translation at residue 6, likely a read error; the protein shown here comes from the DNA. V gene TRDV1 combines with J gene TRDJ1; 12 nucleotides align to TRDD3. V was pared by 2 bases and J by 3 bases, with 16 bases of the junction left unmatched. Looked up from germline, CDR1 is TSWWSYY and CDR2 is QGS. The CDR3 spans 20 residues. Here the CDR3 reads CALGEIMGEYWGILSDKLIF. DNA for the CDR3: TGTGCTCTTGGGGAAATAATGGGGGAGTACTGGGGGATACTTTCCGATAAACTCATCTTT.

This chain links TRDV1 with TRDJ1, with 11 bases identical to TRDD3. This CDR3 contains 20 residues. CDR1 is TSWWSYY and CDR2 is QGS in the germline V gene. V dropped 0 bases and J dropped 2; count of bases not matched to a gene: 14. This CDR3 reads CALGELGTLLGDIRTDKLIF. CDR3 DNA: TGTGCTCTTGGGGAACTCGGTACCTTACTGGGGGATATTAGGACCGATAAACTCATCTTT.

This clone was counted only a few times. A far larger clone is a single base away, which makes a read error likely. Distinct nucleotide sequences in the sample also encode this CDR3. The chain uses TRDV1 and TRDJ1; TRDD3 matches 9 bases. This CDR3 has 17 residues. CDR1 and CDR2 (germline): TSWWSYY, QGS. V lost 9 bases to trimming and J lost 0 bases; unmatched junction nucleotides: 14. The CDR3 bases are TGTGCTCTCACCAAGTATTGGGGGATAATAAACACCGATAAACTCATCTTT. Protein sequence: CALTKYWGIINTDKLIF.

Remarks on this clone: The mismatch at residue 5 between this DNA's translation and the TCRdb protein of a much larger clone likely reflects a read error; the protein shown is translated from the DNA. The V and J genes are TRDV1 and TRDJ4, with TRDD3 identical over 10 bases. V shed 5 bases and J 9 bases; nucleotides not matched to a gene: 27. CDR1 and CDR2 (germline): TSWWSYY, QGS. The CDR3 consists of 19 residues. The CDR3 reads CALGKRFWWGIPVTGQLIF. CDR3 bases: TGTGCTCTTGGGAAACGGTTCTGGTGGGGGATACCAGTAACAGGGCAGTTGATCTTT.

This clone is termed medium-sized. The V call is TRDV1, the J call TRDJ1; a possible D gene is TRDD3 (6 bases). This CDR3 contains 16 residues. Trimming left V 0 bases short and J 4 bases short, with 15 bases between. Per the germline V gene, CDR1 is TSWWSYY and CDR2 is QGS. The chain's CDR3 is CALGELPNEGYDKLIF. CDR3 sequence (DNA): TGTGCTCTTGGGGAACTTCCCAACGAGGGATACGATAAACTCATCTTT.

Remarks on this clone: One base separates it from a far larger clone, so it is likely a read error. Other DNA sequences in this specimen translate into the identical CDR3. The rearrangement uses TRDV2 and TRDJ1; TRDD3 matches at 12 bases. The CDR3 runs to 18 residues. Germline CDR1 and CDR2: GEAIGNYY and EKD. V lost 3 bases and J lost 0; bases outside the gene matches: 10. The CDR3 region has the DNA TGTGCCTGTGACCCCCTCTTGCTGGGGGATACGCACACCGATAAACTCATCTTT. This sequence encodes CACDPLLLGDTHTDKLIF.

This clone came up many times. A far larger clone is a single base away, which makes a read error likely. At the DNA level, this CDR3 is encoded by other sequences in the same sample as well. The chain joins TRDV2 to TRDJ2; 7 nucleotides agree with TRDD3. The CDR3 runs to 17 residues. Germline-derived CDR1 and CDR2 are GEAIGNYY and EKD. The CDR3 nucleotides read TGTGCCTGTGACACGGTACTGGGGACGTCTTTGACGGCACAACTCTTCTTT. Protein sequence: CACDTVLGTSLTAQLFF.

A few counts support this clone. A far more abundant clone sits one base away, making this likely a read error. Other nucleotide sequences in the sample specify the same CDR3. The J gene is TRDJ1, the V gene TRDV1; maybe TRDD2 (8 bases). Per the germline V gene, CDR1 is TSWWSYY and CDR2 is QGS. The V gene lost 3 bases and the J gene lost 0 bases, with 47 bases spanning the gap. CDR3 length: 27 amino acids. The CDR3 coding sequence is TGTGCTCTTGGGGAGCCTCAACCAGTCTTCCTACGGTTGTACTGGGGACATACGGGGGGGTACACCGATAAACTCATCTTT. It codes for CALGEPQPVFLRLYWGHTGGYTDKLIF.

This clone was observed a handful of times. A read error is likely here: a far larger clone is one base away. Distinct nucleotide sequences in the sample also encode this CDR3. The J gene is TRDJ3, the V gene TRDV2, with D tentatively TRDD3 (6 bases). Between the trimmed V and J ends, which lost 0 bases and 0 bases, there was a span of 20 bases. The CDR3 is made up of 21 amino acids. CDR1 is GEAIGNYY, CDR2 EKD, per germline. CDR3 residues: CACDTAWGASDLSWDTRQMFF. In nucleotides, the CDR3 is TGTGCCTGTGACACCGCCTGGGGAGCGTCTGACCTCTCCTGGGACACCCGACAGATGTTTTTC.

This clone occurred a few times. The amino acid sequence in TCRdb belongs to a much larger clone and departs from this DNA's translation at residue 6, likely a sequencing read error; the sequence shown is translated from the DNA. This sequence joins TRDV2 and TRDJ1; the D is unclear. The CDR3 length is 16 residues. CDR1 and CDR2 (germline): GEAIGNYY, EKD. Between the trimmed V and J ends, which lost 7 bases and 0 bases, there was a span of 20 bases. CDR3 region: CACGTQTHLYTDKLIF. CDR3 in DNA: TGTGCCTGCGGAACGCAAACCCACTTATACACCGATAAACTCATCTTT.

With regard to this clone: A clone one base away is much larger, so this may be a read error. The sample has other DNA sequences that encode this CDR3 too. This rearrangement joins TRDV1 to TRDJ1, with 8 bases fitting TRDD3. V shed 5 bases and J 0 bases; nucleotides not matched to a gene: 11. Germline V gives CDR1 TSWWSYY, CDR2 QGS. The CDR3 contains 17 residues. CDR3 in amino acids: CALGLPQYWGYTDKLIF. CDR3 in DNA: TGTGCTCTTGGGCTTCCCCAGTACTGGGGGTACACCGATAAACTCATCTTT.

There are a few counts of this clone. A read error likely explains why the TCRdb protein, taken from a much larger clone, differs from this DNA's translation at residue 8; the protein shown is translated from the DNA. The chain links TRDV1 to TRDJ1; 12 bases are shared with TRDD3. Germline V CDR1 and CDR2: TSWWSYY, QGS. Trimming at V came to 4 bases and at J to 3 bases, leaving 18 bases not matched to a gene. The CDR3 is 20 amino acids. This chain's CDR3 is CALGALFLRTGGYSSDKLIF. The CDR3 coding sequence is TGTGCTCTTGGGGCACTATTCCTCCGTACTGGGGGATACTCGTCCGATAAACTCATCTTT.

This clone was counted a few times. TCRdb shows a much larger clone's protein in place of this DNA's translation, and the two differ at residue 7, likely through a read error; the protein shown is translated from the DNA. Here the CDR3 DNA reads TGTGCTCTTGGGGCACTATGCCCCCGTACTGGGGGATACTCGTCCGATAAACTCATCTTT. As protein: CALGALCPRTGGYSSDKLIF. This chain uses TRDV1 with TRDJ1, with 12 bases aligning to TRDD3. The trim removed 4 bases at V and 3 bases at J, leaving 18 bases unmatched. This CDR3 is 20 amino acids long. Germline V gene sequence: CDR1 TSWWSYY, CDR2 QGS.

In its sample, this clone was seen a few times. TCRdb's protein for this DNA is that of a much larger clone and differs from the translation at residue 7, likely a read error; the protein shown is the DNA translation. The V gene is TRDV1, the J gene TRDJ1; TRDD3 aligns across 7 bases. With V trimmed by 0 bases and J by 0 bases, 16 bases remained unmatched. This CDR3 comprises 20 residues. The germline CDR1 and CDR2 sequences are TSWWSYY and QGS. Written as DNA, the CDR3 is TGTGCTCTTGGGGAACTACAACCGCCTCTGGGGGTCTTGTACACCGATAAACTCATCTTT. Its translation: CALGELQPPLGVLYTDKLIF.

This clone is categorized as medium-sized. Other DNA sequences in this sample translate to the same CDR3. The chain employs TRDV1 and TRDJ1, with D possibly being TRDD2 or TRDD3 (8 bases each). Germline loops: CDR1 TSWWSYY, CDR2 QGS. This CDR3 region has 23 residues. V was pared by 2 bases and J by 3 bases, with 37 bases between. For the CDR3, the DNA is TGTGCTCTTGGGGAAGGGGCCCGCTTCTTCCTACTGGGGGGGAATTACGGTTCCGATAAACTCATCTTT. Protein product: CALGEGARFFLLGGNYGSDKLIF.

This clone was detected only a few times. This DNA translates differently at residue 3 from the TCRdb protein, which is that of a much larger clone; a read error is likely, and the protein shown is the DNA's own translation. The rearrangement joins TRDV2 to TRDJ1; 8 nucleotides agree with TRDD3. The V gene's germline CDR1 is GEAIGNYY and CDR2 EKD. The CDR3 length is 19 residues. The CDR3, as DNA: TGTGCCCGTGACTCCCTGGGGGACATCCATTTACCTTACACCGATAAACTCATCTTT. Amino acids: CARDSLGDIHLPYTDKLIF.

About this clone itself: This likely stems from a read error, as it lies one base from a far larger clone. This CDR3 is also generated by other DNA sequences in the sample. The chain uses TRDV2 and TRDJ3; 8 bases are shared with TRDD3. The CDR3 is 21 residues long. V gave up 2 bases and J gave up 4 bases; unmatched junction bases: 18. The germline V gene has CDR1 GEAIGNYY and CDR2 EKD. The CDR3 coding sequence is TGTGCCTGTGACATTGGGGCAACACTGGGGGCTAGCTCTTGGGACACCCGACAGATGTTTTTC. It encodes CACDIGATLGASSWDTRQMFF.

Points on this clone: This clone may be a read error of a much larger clone one base away. The V call is TRDV1, the J call TRDJ1; perhaps TRDD2 as D (7 bases). This CDR3 region has 23 residues. V lost 1 base and J lost 0, with 33 bases in between. CDR1 and CDR2 from the germline V gene are TSWWSYY and QGS. This CDR3 is CALGERLSYLYWEIRPYTDKLIF. CDR3 nucleotides: TGTGCTCTTGGGGAACGCCTTTCCTACCTGTACTGGGAGATACGCCCGTACACCGATAAACTCATCTTT.